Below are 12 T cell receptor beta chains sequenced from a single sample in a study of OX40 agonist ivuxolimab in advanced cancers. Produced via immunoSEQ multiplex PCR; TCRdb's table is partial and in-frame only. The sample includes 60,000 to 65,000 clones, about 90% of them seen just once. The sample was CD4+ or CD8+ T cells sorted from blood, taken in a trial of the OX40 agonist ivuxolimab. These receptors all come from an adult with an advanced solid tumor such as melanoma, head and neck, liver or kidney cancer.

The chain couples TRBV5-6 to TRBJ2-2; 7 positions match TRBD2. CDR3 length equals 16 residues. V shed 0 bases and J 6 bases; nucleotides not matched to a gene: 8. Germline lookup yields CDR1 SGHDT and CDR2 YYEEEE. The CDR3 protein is CASSLVVSGLAGELFF. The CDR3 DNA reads TGTGCCAGCAGCTTGGTGGTTAGCGGGTTAGCCGGGGAGCTGTTTTTT.

CDR3 region: CASRRQGNYGYTF. Written as DNA, the CDR3 is TGTGCCAGCAGGCGACAGGGGAACTATGGCTACACCTTC. This rearrangement joins TRBV28 to TRBJ1-2; 8 nucleotides match TRBD1. CDR1 is MDHEN, CDR2 SYDVKM, per germline. CDR3 length: 13 residues. J gave up 2 bases and V 6 bases, and 2 bases lay outside the gene matches.

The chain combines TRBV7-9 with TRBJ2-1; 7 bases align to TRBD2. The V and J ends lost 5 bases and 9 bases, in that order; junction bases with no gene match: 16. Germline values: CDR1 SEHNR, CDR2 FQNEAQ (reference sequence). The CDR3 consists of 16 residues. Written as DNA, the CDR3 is TGTGCCAGCAGCACAGCCGGGACTATAAACCGGGGTGAGCAGTTCTTC. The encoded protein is CASSTAGTINRGEQFF.

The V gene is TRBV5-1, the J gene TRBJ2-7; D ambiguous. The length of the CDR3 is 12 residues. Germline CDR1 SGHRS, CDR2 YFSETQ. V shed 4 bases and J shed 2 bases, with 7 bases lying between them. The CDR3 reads CASSTGTYEQYF. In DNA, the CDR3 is TGCGCCAGCAGCACCGGAACCTACGAGCAGTACTTC.

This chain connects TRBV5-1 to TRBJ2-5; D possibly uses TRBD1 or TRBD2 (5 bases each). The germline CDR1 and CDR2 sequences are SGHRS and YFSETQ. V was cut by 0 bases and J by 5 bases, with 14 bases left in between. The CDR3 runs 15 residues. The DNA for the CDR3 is TGCGCCAGCAGCTTGGTTGGCAGGGACCCCGAGACCCAGTACTTC. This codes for CASSLVGRDPETQYF.

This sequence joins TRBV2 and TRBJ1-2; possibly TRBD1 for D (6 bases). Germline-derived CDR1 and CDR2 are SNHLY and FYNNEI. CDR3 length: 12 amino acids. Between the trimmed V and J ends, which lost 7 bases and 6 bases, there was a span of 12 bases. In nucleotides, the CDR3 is TGTGCCAGCAAGCAGGGGAGGGATGGCTACACCTTC. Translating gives CASKQGRDGYTF.

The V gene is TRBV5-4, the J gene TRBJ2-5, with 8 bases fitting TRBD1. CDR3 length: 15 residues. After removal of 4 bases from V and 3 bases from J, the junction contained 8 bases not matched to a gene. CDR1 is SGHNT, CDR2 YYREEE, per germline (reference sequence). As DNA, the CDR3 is TGTGCCAGCAGCCTCCTCGGGGGACAGGAAGAGACCCAGTACTTC. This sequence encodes CASSLLGGQEETQYF.

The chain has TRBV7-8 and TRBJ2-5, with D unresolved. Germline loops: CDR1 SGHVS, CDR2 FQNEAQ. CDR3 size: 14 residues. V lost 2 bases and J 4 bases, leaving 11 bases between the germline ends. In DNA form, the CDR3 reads TGTGCCAGCAGCTTAAGGTCCAATGCAGAGACCCAGTACTTC. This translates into CASSLRSNAETQYF. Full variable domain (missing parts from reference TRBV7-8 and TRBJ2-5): GAGVSQSPRYKVAKRGQDVALRCDPISGHVSLFWYQQALGQGPEFLTYFQNEAQLDKSGLPSDRFFAERPEGSVSTLKIQRTQQEDSAVYLCASSLRSNAETQYFGPGTRLLVL.

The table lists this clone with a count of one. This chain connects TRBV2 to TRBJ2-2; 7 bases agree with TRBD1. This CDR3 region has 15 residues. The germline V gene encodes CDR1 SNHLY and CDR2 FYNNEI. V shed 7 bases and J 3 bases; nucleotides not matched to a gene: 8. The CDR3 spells CASIIGGGDTGELFF. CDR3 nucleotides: TGTGCCAGCATAATAGGGGGCGGCGACACCGGGGAGCTGTTTTTT.

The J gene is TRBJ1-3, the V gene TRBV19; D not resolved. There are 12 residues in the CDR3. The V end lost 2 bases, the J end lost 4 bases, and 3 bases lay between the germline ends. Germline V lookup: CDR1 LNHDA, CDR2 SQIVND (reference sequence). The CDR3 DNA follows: TGTGCCAGTAGTATAAACGGAAACACCATATATTTT. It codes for CASSINGNTIYF. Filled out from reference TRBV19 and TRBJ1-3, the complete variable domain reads DGGITQSPKYLFRKEGQNVTLSCEQNLNHDAMYWYRQDPGQGLRLIYYSQIVNDFQKGDIAEGYSVSREKKESFPLTVTSAQKNPTAFYLCASSINGNTIYFGEGSWLTVV.

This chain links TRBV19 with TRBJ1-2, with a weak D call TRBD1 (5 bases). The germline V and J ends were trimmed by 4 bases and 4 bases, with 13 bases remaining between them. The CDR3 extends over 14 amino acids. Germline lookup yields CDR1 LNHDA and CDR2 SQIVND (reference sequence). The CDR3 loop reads CASSKTAEGYGYTF. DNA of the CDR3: TGTGCCAGTAGTAAGACAGCGGAGGGCTATGGCTACACCTTC.

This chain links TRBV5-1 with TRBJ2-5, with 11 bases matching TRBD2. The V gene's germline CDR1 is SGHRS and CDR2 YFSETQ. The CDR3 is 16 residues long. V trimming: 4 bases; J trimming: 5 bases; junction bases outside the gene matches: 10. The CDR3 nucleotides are TGCGCCAGCAGCAGACTAGCGGGGACTTCGGGGGAGACCCAGTACTTC. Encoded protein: CASSRLAGTSGETQYF.